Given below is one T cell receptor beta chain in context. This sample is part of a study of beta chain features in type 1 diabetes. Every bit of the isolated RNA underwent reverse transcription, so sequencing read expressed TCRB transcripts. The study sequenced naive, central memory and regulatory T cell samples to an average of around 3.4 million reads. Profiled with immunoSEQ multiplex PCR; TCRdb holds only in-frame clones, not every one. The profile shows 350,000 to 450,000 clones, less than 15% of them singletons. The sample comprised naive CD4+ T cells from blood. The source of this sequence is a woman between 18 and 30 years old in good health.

The CDR3 nucleotides read TGTGCCTGGAGTGAGCGGCCGAACACTGAAGCTTTCTTT. It yields the protein CAWSERPNTEAFF. V gene TRBV30 combines with J gene TRBJ1-1; D is undetermined. Germline CDR1 and CDR2: GTSNPN and SVGIG (reference sequence). Trimming shortened V by 1 base and J by 1 base, and 7 bases separated the two germline ends. This CDR3 is 13 amino acids long.